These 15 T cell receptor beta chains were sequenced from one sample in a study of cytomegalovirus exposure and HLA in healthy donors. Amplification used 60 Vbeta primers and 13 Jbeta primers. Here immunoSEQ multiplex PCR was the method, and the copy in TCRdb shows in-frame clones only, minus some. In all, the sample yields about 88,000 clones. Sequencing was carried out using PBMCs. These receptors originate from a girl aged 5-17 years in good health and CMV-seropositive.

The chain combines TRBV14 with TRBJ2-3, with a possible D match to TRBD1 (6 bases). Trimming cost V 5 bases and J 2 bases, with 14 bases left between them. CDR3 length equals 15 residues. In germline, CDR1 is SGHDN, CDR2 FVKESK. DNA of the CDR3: TGTGCCAGCAGCGGACAGACTGGATACACAGATACGCAGTATTTT. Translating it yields CASSGQTGYTDTQYF.

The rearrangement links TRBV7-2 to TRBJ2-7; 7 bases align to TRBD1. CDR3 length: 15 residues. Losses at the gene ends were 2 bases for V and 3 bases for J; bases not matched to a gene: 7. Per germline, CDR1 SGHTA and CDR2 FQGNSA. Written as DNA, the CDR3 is TGTGCCAGCAGCTTATATACAGGGGCGAACTACGAGCAGTACGTC. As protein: CASSLYTGANYEQYV.

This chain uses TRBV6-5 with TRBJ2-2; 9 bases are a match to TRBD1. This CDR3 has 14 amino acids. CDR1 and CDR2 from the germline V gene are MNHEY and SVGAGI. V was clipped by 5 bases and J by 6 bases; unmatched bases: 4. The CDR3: CASSPQGASGELFF. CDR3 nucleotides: TGTGCCAGCAGTCCACAGGGGGCGTCCGGGGAGCTGTTTTTT.

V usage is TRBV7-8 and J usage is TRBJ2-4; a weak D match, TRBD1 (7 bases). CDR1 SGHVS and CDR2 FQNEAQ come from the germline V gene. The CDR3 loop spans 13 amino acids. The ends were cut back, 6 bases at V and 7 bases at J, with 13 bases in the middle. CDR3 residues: CASRHRGGNIQYF. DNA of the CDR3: TGTGCCAGCAGACACAGGGGAGGCAACATTCAGTACTTC.

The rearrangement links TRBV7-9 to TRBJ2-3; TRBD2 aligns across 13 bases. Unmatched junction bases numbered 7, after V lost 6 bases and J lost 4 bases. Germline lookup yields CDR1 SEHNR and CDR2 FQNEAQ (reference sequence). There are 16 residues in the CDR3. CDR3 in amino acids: CASSPRLAGGPDTQYF. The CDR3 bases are TGTGCCAGCAGTCCGCGACTAGCGGGGGGCCCAGATACGCAGTATTTT.

CDR3: CASSPGTGGNTGELFF. The CDR3 DNA sequence: TGCGCCAGCAGCCCCGGGACAGGAGGGAACACCGGGGAGCTGTTTTTT. The J gene is TRBJ2-2, the V gene TRBV5-1; 8 bases line up with TRBD1. Germline CDR1 reads SGHRS; CDR2 reads YFSETQ. The J segment lost 1 base and the V segment lost 4 bases, leaving 6 bases of the junction unmatched. The CDR3 is made up of 16 amino acids. Filled out from reference TRBV5-1 and TRBJ2-2, the complete variable domain reads KAGVTQTPRYLIKTRGQQVTLSCSPISGHRSVSWYQQTPGQGLQFLFEYFSETQRNKGNFPGRFSGRQFSNSRSEMNVSTLELGDSALYLCASSPGTGGNTGELFFGEGSRLTVL.

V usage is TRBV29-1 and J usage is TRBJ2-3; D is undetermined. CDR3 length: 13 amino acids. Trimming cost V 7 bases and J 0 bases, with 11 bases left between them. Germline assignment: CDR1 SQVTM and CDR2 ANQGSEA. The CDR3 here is CSERGHSTDTQYF. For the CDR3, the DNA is TGCAGCGAGCGAGGCCATAGCACAGATACGCAGTATTTT.

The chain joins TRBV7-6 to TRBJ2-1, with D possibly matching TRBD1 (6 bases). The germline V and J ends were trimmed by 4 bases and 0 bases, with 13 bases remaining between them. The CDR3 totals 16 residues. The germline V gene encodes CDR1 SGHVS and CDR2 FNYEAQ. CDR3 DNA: TGTGCCAGCAGCTCCCTGACAGGCCTCTCCTACAATGAGCAGTTCTTC. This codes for CASSSLTGLSYNEQFF.

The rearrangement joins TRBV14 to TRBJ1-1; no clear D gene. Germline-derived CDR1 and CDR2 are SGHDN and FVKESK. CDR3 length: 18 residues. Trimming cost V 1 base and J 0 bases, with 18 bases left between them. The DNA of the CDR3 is TGTGCCAGCAGCCAAGTCGGCAGGTCAGACTACATGAACACTGAAGCTTTCTTT. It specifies CASSQVGRSDYMNTEAFF.

Here the CDR3 DNA reads TGTGCCAGCACCCAAAAGAAGGGGGATGAGCAGTTCTTC. Translating it yields CASTQKKGDEQFF. This chain joins TRBV28 and TRBJ2-1, with D possibly being TRBD1 (6 bases). V dropped 7 bases and J dropped 8 bases, with 15 bases sitting between them. CDR1 and CDR2 (germline): MDHEN, SYDVKM. The CDR3 sequence is 13 residues long. Variable domain in full (rest from reference TRBV28 and TRBJ2-1): DVKVTQSSRYLVKRTGEKVFLECVQDMDHENMFWYRQDPGLGLRLIYFSYDVKMKEKGDIPEGYSVSREKKERFSLILESASTNQTSMYLCASTQKKGDEQFFGPGTRLTVL.

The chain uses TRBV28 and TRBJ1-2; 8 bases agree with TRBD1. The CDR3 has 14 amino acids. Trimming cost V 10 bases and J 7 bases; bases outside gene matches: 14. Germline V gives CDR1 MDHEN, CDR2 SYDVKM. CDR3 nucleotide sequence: TGTGCCACCAGGCCCCCAGGGGGCGCATCTGGCTACACCTTC. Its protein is CATRPPGGASGYTF.

The CDR3 bases are TGCGCCAGCAGCTTGGATTTACAGGGGGGAGGCGAGCAGTACTTC. Translation gives CASSLDLQGGGEQYF. The V gene is TRBV5-1, the J gene TRBJ2-7, with 8 bases aligning to TRBD1. The CDR3 loop spans 15 amino acids. Germline V CDR1 and CDR2: SGHRS, YFSETQ. J was trimmed by 6 bases and V by 0 bases; bases with no gene match: 8.

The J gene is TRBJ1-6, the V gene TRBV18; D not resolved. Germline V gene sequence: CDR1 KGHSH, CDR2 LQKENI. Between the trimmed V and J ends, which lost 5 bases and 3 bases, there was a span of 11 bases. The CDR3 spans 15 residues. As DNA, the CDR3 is TGTGCCAGCTCAGTTGCGAACGACTATAATTCACCCCTCCACTTT. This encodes CASSVANDYNSPLHF.

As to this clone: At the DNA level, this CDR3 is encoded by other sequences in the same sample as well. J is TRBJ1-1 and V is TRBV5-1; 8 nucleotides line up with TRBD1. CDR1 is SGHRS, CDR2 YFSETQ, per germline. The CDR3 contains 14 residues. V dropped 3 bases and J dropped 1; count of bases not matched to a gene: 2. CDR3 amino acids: CASSSGQGNTEAFF. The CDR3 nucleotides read TGCGCCAGCAGCTCAGGACAGGGGAACACTGAAGCTTTCTTT.

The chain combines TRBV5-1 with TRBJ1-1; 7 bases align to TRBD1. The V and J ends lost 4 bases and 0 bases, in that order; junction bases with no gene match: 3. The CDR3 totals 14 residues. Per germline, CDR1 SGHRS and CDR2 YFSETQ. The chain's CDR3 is CASSAGQMNTEAFF. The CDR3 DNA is TGCGCCAGCAGCGCGGGACAGATGAACACTGAAGCTTTCTTT. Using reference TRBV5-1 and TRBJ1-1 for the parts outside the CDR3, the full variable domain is KAGVTQTPRYLIKTRGQQVTLSCSPISGHRSVSWYQQTPGQGLQFLFEYFSETQRNKGNFPGRFSGRQFSNSRSEMNVSTLELGDSALYLCASSAGQMNTEAFFGQGTRLTVV.